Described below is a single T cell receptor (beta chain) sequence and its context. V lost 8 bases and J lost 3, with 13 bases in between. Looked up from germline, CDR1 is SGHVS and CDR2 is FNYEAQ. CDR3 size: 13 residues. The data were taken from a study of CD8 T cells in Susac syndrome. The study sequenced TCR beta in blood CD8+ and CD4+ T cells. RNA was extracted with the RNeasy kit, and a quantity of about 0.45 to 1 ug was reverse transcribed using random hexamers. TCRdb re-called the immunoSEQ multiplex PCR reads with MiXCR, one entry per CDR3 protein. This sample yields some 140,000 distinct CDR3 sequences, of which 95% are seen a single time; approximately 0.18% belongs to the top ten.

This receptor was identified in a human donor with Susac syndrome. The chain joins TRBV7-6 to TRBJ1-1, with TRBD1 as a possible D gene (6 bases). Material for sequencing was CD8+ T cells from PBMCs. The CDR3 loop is CASSWTVYTEAFF. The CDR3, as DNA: TGTGCCAGCTCCTGGACAGTCTACACTGAAGCTTTCTTT.